This TCR beta chain was captured in a study of T cells in Graves' hyperthyroidism and ophthalmopathy. Study background: Peripheral blood sampling occurred at initial diagnosis, before any treatment. Overall study findings and caveats: Blood shared most expanded thyroid clonotypes above 0.001.

This clonotype has only a few counts. As yet, its antigen is unknown. Compared with germline, one end of the junction differs, possibly owing to a read error. Used for diagnoses were clinical symptoms, serum thyroxine and TRAb, thyroid ultrasound and orbital computed tomography. From germline, CDR1 is MNHEY and CDR2 SMNVEV (reference sequence). CDR3 length equals 14 residues. The TCR beta CDR3 regions underwent amplification using RNA transcripts as the source. HTBI primers drove first-round RT-PCR of the TCR CDR3. Using its own MiXCR run on the multiplex PCR reads, TCRdb lists one record per CDR3 protein. The sample yields about 640,000 distinct CDR3 sequences, approximately 14% seen once.

The chain carries TRBV27 and TRBJ2-7, with 12 bases aligning to TRBD2. The sequence was obtained from a woman between 50 and 59 years old with Graves' ophthalmopathy. What was sequenced was blood. The CDR3 sequence is CASTPSGRGYEQCF. The CDR3 DNA follows: TGTGCCAGCACCCCTAGCGGGAGGGGCTACGAGCAGTGCTTC.